Each of the 29 T cell receptor beta chains below was sequenced from the same sample in a study of human T cells and chemical hapten exposure. TCRdb called the RACE reads again in MiXCR, with one record for every CDR3 protein. The table records about 270,000 distinct CDR3 sequences, roughly 7.7% of them present only once. Sample time point: pre-sensitization, week 0. Treatment denoted: therapeutic diphenylcyclopropenone sensitization with weekly scalp DPC. The sequenced sample was whole blood, obtained in connection with sensitization to the hapten diphenylcyclopropenone (DPC). These receptors all come from a man aged 18 to 29 with alopecia areata. Some clones in this sample may be carry-over from other donors' samples.

This clonotype was seen ten or more times. V usage is TRBV5-1 and J usage is TRBJ1-6; tentatively, D is TRBD1 (6 bases). The CDR3 covers 14 residues. Trimming stripped 0 bases from V and 5 bases from J, with 6 bases between. Looked up from germline, CDR1 is SGHRS and CDR2 is YFSETQ. CDR3 protein: CASSLGQDNSPLHF. The CDR3 DNA sequence: TGCGCCAGCAGCTTGGGACAGGATAATTCACCCCTCCACTTT.

V usage is TRBV29-1 and J usage is TRBJ2-1; D uncertain. Germline V lookup: CDR1 SQVTM, CDR2 ANQGSEA. Deletions cut 6 bases from V and 2 bases from J, with 8 bases between. The CDR3 runs to 12 residues. The CDR3: CSVLKTYNEQFF. The CDR3 DNA is TGCAGCGTGTTAAAGACCTACAATGAGCAGTTCTTC.

Points on this clonotype: A clone one base away is much larger, so this may be a read error. This chain connects TRBV9 to TRBJ1-6; D uncertain. The CDR3 consists of 17 residues. Germline V gene data show CDR1 as SGDLS and CDR2 as YYNGEE. V dropped 1 base and J dropped 2 bases, with 13 bases sitting between them. CDR3 region: CASSVQGLSPYNSPLHF. The CDR3 DNA reads as TGTGCCAGCAGCGTACAAGGGTTGAGCCCCTATAATTCACCCCTCCACTTT. Combining the CDR3 with reference TRBV9 and TRBJ1-6 gives the whole variable domain DSGVTQTPKHLITATGQRVTLRCSPRSGDLSVYWYQQSLDQGLQFLIQYYNGEERAKGNILERFSAQQFPDLHSELNLSSLELGDSALYFCASSVQGLSPYNSPLHFGNGTRLTVT.

This clonotype was counted at least ten times. For the CDR3, the DNA is TGTGCCAGCAGCTTTTTCAGGGGAGTTGACAATGAGCAGTTCTTC. Translation gives CASSFFRGVDNEQFF. The chain links TRBV5-5 to TRBJ2-1, with TRBD1 as a possible D gene (6 bases). Germline CDR1 is SGHKS and CDR2 is YYEKEE (reference sequence). This CDR3 is 15 amino acids long. The V and J ends lost 2 bases and 5 bases respectively, with 14 bases between them.

This clonotype was counted between two and nine times. The chain joins TRBV14 to TRBJ2-3; TRBD2 might be the D (8 bases). Germline V gives CDR1 SGHDN, CDR2 FVKESK. V gave up 4 bases and J gave up 2 bases, with 28 bases separating them. This CDR3 comprises 20 residues. In DNA form, the CDR3 reads TGTGCCAGCAGCCGCACCGGGACAGTCGTAGCGGGGCGAGACACAGATACGCAGTATTTT. Its protein is CASSRTGTVVAGRDTDTQYF.

The chain combines TRBV5-5 with TRBJ1-5, with 8 nucleotides matching TRBD1. The CDR3 sequence is 14 residues long. Unmatched junction bases numbered 5, after V lost 4 bases and J lost 5 bases. Per the germline V gene, CDR1 is SGHKS and CDR2 is YYEKEE (reference sequence). The CDR3 DNA is TGTGCCAGCAGCACGACAGGGGCCGATCAGCCCCAGCATTTT. Translating gives CASSTTGADQPQHF.

This clonotype was observed a few times. The CDR3 region has the DNA TGCAGTGCTGCGGCGGTGAGCACAGATACGCAGTATTTT. Translation: CSAAAVSTDTQYF. The gene calls are TRBV20-1 and TRBJ2-3; D not resolved. The V end lost 5 bases, the J end lost 0 bases, and 9 bases lay between the germline ends. Germline lookup yields CDR1 DFQATT and CDR2 SNEGSKA (reference sequence). The CDR3 is 13 amino acids.

The gene calls are TRBV7-9 and TRBJ2-5; D call uncertain. In germline, CDR1 is SEHNR, CDR2 FQNEAQ (reference sequence). The CDR3 is 14 amino acids. The V end lost 5 bases, the J end lost 2 bases, and 12 bases lay between the germline ends. The CDR3 reads CASSTTHFQETQYF. The CDR3 DNA reads as TGTGCCAGCAGCACCACACACTTTCAAGAGACCCAGTACTTC.

This clonotype has a handful of counts. The J gene is TRBJ1-5, the V gene TRBV20-1, with D unresolved. The CDR3 covers 15 residues. The V and J ends lost 7 bases and 2 bases respectively, with 18 bases between them. Germline assignment: CDR1 DFQATT and CDR2 SNEGSKA (reference sequence). CDR3 protein: CSVPEEGGGNQPQHF. CDR3 DNA sequence: TGCAGTGTCCCGGAGGAAGGCGGCGGCAATCAGCCCCAGCATTTT.

The chain joins TRBV11-2 to TRBJ2-2; D not resolved. Deletions cut 1 base from V and 5 bases from J, with 8 bases between. The CDR3 totals 14 residues. CDR1 and CDR2 from the germline V gene are SGHAT and FQNNGV. The CDR3 bases are TGTGCCAGCAGCTTAGTCCGGGTAACCGGGGAGCTGTTTTTT. This sequence encodes CASSLVRVTGELFF.

The chain combines TRBV11-2 with TRBJ2-2, with no clear D. Trimming took 8 bases from V and 3 from J, leaving 13 bases between them. In germline, CDR1 is SGHAT, CDR2 FQNNGV. CDR3 length: 14 residues. The DNA of the CDR3 is TGTGCCAGCGGCCCCTTAACGGACACCGGGGAGCTGTTTTTT. Its protein is CASGPLTDTGELFF.

The gene calls are TRBV5-8 and TRBJ1-5; 12 positions agree with TRBD1. V lost 3 bases to trimming and J lost 4 bases; unmatched junction nucleotides: 8. The CDR3 contains 17 residues. CDR1 and CDR2 from the germline V gene are SGHTS and YDEGEE. The chain's CDR3 is CASSSGTGGAGNQPQHF. The CDR3 nucleotides are TGTGCCAGCAGCTCTGGGACAGGGGGCGCCGGTAATCAGCCCCAGCATTTT.

This clonotype came up a few times. The junction does not match germline at one end; this may be a read error. The chain couples TRBV6-5 to TRBJ2-3; TRBD2 matches 7 bases. This CDR3 region has 16 residues. CDR1 is MNHEY, CDR2 SVGAGI, per germline. CDR3 DNA sequence: TGTGCCGGCAGTCGCGGGGGAGAACTGAGCACAGATACGCAGTATTTT. It specifies CAGSRGGELSTDTQYF.

This clonotype was counted at least ten times. CDR3 in DNA: TGTGCCAGCAGCCGAACCGGGACAGGGTTTGAGGGCTACACCTTC. This codes for CASSRTGTGFEGYTF. The chain joins TRBV7-6 to TRBJ1-2, with TRBD1 matching 9 bases. V was clipped by 5 bases and J by 8 bases; unmatched bases: 12. Germline V lookup: CDR1 SGHVS, CDR2 FNYEAQ. The CDR3 has 15 amino acids.

This clonotype was recorded at least ten times. V and J are TRBV5-1 and TRBJ2-1; 7 positions match TRBD1. The V segment lost 4 bases and the J segment 3 bases; nucleotides outside the gene matches: 4. The germline V gene encodes CDR1 SGHRS and CDR2 YFSETQ. This CDR3 has 14 residues. CDR3 amino acids: CASSHGTDYNEQFF. CDR3 coding DNA: TGCGCCAGCAGCCACGGGACAGACTACAATGAGCAGTTCTTC.

This clonotype has ten or more counts. The chain has TRBV29-1 and TRBJ2-2; possibly TRBD1 for D (7 bases). Germline CDR1 reads SQVTM; CDR2 reads ANQGSEA. The CDR3 is made up of 16 amino acids. The ends were cut back, 4 bases at V and 5 bases at J, with 20 bases in the middle. CDR3 in DNA: TGCAGCGTTGGGAGGGACAGACCGAAGGGAACCGGGGAGCTGTTTTTT. Translated, it gives CSVGRDRPKGTGELFF.

This clonotype has only a few counts. V is TRBV7-6 and J is TRBJ1-5; D ambiguous. The CDR3 totals 16 residues. Per germline, CDR1 SGHVS and CDR2 FNYEAQ. V lost 1 base and J lost 7, with 17 bases in between. Written as DNA, the CDR3 is TGTGCCAGCAGCTTAGGTCCTGTCGGAGGGCTCCAGCCCCAGCATTTT. The encoded protein is CASSLGPVGGLQPQHF.

V gene TRBV25-1 combines with J gene TRBJ2-7; D tentatively reads TRBD1 or TRBD2 (5 bases each). Germline CDR1 reads MGHDK; CDR2 reads SYGVNS. V lost 1 base to trimming and J lost 12 bases, with 22 bases between them. This CDR3 has 15 residues. For the CDR3, the DNA is TGTGCCAGCAGTGAATCTTCGGGACGTTCGGTTTTGCGGTACTTC. Its protein is CASSESSGRSVLRYF.

This clonotype was seen a few times. The gene calls are TRBV28 and TRBJ1-5, with TRBD1 matching over 7 bases. The V segment lost 4 bases and the J segment 0 bases; nucleotides outside the gene matches: 12. CDR1 MDHEN and CDR2 SYDVKM come from the germline V gene. The CDR3 runs 18 residues. This CDR3 is CASSSPNRGEYSNQPQHF. The CDR3 DNA is TGTGCCAGCAGTTCGCCAAACAGGGGCGAGTATAGCAATCAGCCCCAGCATTTT.

The chain uses TRBV28 and TRBJ2-4, with D unresolved. The germline V gene encodes CDR1 MDHEN and CDR2 SYDVKM. V was trimmed by 5 bases and J by 0 bases, leaving 11 bases between them. This CDR3 spans 15 amino acids. This chain's CDR3 is CASSQALLAKNIQYF. The CDR3 DNA is TGTGCCAGCAGTCAGGCTCTTCTAGCCAAAAACATTCAGTACTTC.

This clonotype was recorded a few times. This chain uses TRBV6-1 with TRBJ2-1, with D maybe TRBD2 (6 bases). CDR3 size: 15 residues. CDR1 is MNHNS, CDR2 SASEGT, per germline. Trimming took 3 bases from V and 0 from J, leaving 9 bases between them. This CDR3 reads CASSDWGDSYNEQFF. CDR3 in DNA: TGTGCCAGCAGTGATTGGGGGGACTCCTACAATGAGCAGTTCTTC.

This clonotype was seen at least ten times. The V and J genes are TRBV7-9 and TRBJ1-3; the D is unclear. V was cut by 3 bases and J by 5 bases, with 11 bases left in between. This CDR3 is 14 amino acids long. Germline lookup yields CDR1 SEHNR and CDR2 FQNEAQ (reference sequence). CDR3 sequence reads: CASSFDVTRNTIYF. The CDR3 region has the DNA TGTGCCAGCAGCTTTGATGTAACCAGAAACACCATATATTTT.

In its sample, this clonotype was seen a few times. The chain recombines TRBV5-1 with TRBJ1-5; a possible D gene is TRBD1 (5 bases). CDR3 length: 15 residues. V gave up 3 bases and J gave up 0 bases, with 10 bases separating them. Looked up from germline, CDR1 is SGHRS and CDR2 is YFSETQ. The CDR3 spells CASSWDGNSNQPQHF. The CDR3 nucleotides are TGCGCCAGCAGCTGGGACGGGAATAGCAATCAGCCCCAGCATTTT.

The genes are TRBV18 and TRBJ1-1, with 9 bases matching TRBD1. The CDR3 extends over 14 amino acids. Per germline, CDR1 KGHSH and CDR2 LQKENI. J was trimmed by 1 base and V by 7 bases; bases with no gene match: 4. CDR3 sequence reads: CASFPGQGNTEAFF. CDR3 sequence (DNA): TGTGCCAGCTTCCCGGGACAGGGGAACACTGAAGCTTTCTTT.

In this sample, this clonotype turned up many times. This chain joins TRBV10-3 and TRBJ1-5, with 9 bases that match TRBD1. Trimming cost V 11 bases and J 2 bases; bases outside gene matches: 10. The CDR3 runs 15 residues. Looked up from germline, CDR1 is ENHRY and CDR2 is SYGVKD. CDR3 residues: CASRQGEEGNQPQHF. The DNA for the CDR3 is TGTGCCTCCCGACAGGGGGAAGAGGGCAATCAGCCCCAGCATTTT.

This clonotype was seen ten or more times. The CDR3 spells CASSLAGGRSPLHF. The CDR3 region has the DNA TGTGCCAGCAGCTTAGCGGGTGGGCGCTCACCCCTCCACTTT. The J gene is TRBJ1-6, the V gene TRBV7-9; D gene unclear. The germline V and J ends were trimmed by 0 bases and 10 bases, with 10 bases remaining between them. CDR1 and CDR2 from the germline V gene are SEHNR and FQNEAQ (reference sequence). The CDR3 loop spans 14 amino acids. The full variable domain, with the rest looked up from reference TRBV7-9 and TRBJ1-6, is DTGVSQNPRHKITKRGQNVTFRCDPISEHNRLYWYRQTLGQGPEFLTYFQNEAQLEKSRLLSDRFSAERPKGSFSTLEIQRTEQGDSAMYLCASSLAGGRSPLHFGNGTRLTVT.

The table lists this clonotype with a few counts. The J gene is TRBJ1-3, the V gene TRBV6-5; D unclear. In germline, CDR1 is MNHEY, CDR2 SVGAGI. The V end lost 2 bases, the J end lost 7 bases, and 9 bases lay between the germline ends. The CDR3 sequence is 13 residues long. CDR3 loop: CASSYGPRNTIYF. The CDR3 bases are TGTGCCAGCAGTTACGGTCCGAGGAACACCATATATTTT.

This clonotype was observed a handful of times. The CDR3 nucleotides are TGTGCCGCACAAACCGGGACTCTCTACGAGCAGTACTTC. Amino acid sequence: CAAQTGTLYEQYF. The chain uses TRBV6-1 and TRBJ2-7; the D gene is possibly TRBD2 (6 bases). Germline CDR1 and CDR2: MNHNS and SASEGT. V lost 11 bases, J lost 3 bases, and 17 bases lay in between. The CDR3 runs 13 residues.

The V gene is TRBV20-1, the J gene TRBJ2-6; 8 bases fit TRBD1. After removal of 3 bases from V and 2 bases from J, the junction contained 0 bases not matched to a gene. The CDR3 length is 14 residues. The germline V gene has CDR1 DFQATT and CDR2 SNEGSKA (reference sequence). The CDR3, as DNA: TGCAGTGCTAGGGGACAGGCTGGGGCCAACGTCCTGACTTTC. Protein: CSARGQAGANVLTF.